The 14 T cell receptor beta chains below all came from one sample that was sequenced in a study of blood T cell repertoires in COVID-19. Assay: immunoSEQ multiplex PCR; the TCRdb copy retains only in-frame clones and omits some. The sample consists of 110,000 or so clones, about 74% of them appearing once. The sequenced material came from peripheral blood. These receptors originate from a man between 65 and 85 years old with acute or convalescent COVID-19.

The chain carries TRBV6-5 and TRBJ1-6; 10 positions match TRBD1. The germline gives CDR1 MNHEY, CDR2 SVGAGI. Trimming at V came to 2 bases and at J to 2 bases, leaving 0 bases not matched to a gene. This CDR3 has 16 residues. The CDR3: CASSYGTGAYNSPLHF. DNA of the CDR3: TGTGCCAGCAGTTACGGGACAGGGGCCTATAATTCACCCCTCCACTTT.

This rearrangement joins TRBV5-4 to TRBJ1-1; TRBD1 is a possible D gene (5 bases). Trimming pared 3 bases from V and 1 base from J, leaving 13 bases between. Looked up from germline, CDR1 is SGHNT and CDR2 is YYREEE (reference sequence). This CDR3 has 15 amino acids. CDR3 loop: CASSYAQGGNTEAFF. In DNA, the CDR3 is TGTGCCAGCAGCTACGCCCAGGGTGGGAACACTGAAGCTTTCTTT.

The chain recombines TRBV18 with TRBJ2-5; no clear D gene. CDR1 is KGHSH, CDR2 LQKENI, per germline. V lost 2 bases to trimming and J lost 7 bases, with 20 bases between them. The CDR3 sequence is 16 residues long. CDR3 in amino acids: CASSPSERALTGTQYF. In nucleotides, the CDR3 is TGTGCCAGCTCACCATCGGAACGCGCCCTGACGGGGACCCAGTACTTC. Supplemented by reference TRBV18 and TRBJ2-5, the full variable domain reads NAGVMQNPRHLVRRRGQEARLRCSPMKGHSHVYWYRQLPEEGLKFMVYLQKENIIDESGMPKERFSAEFPKEGPSILRIQQVVRGDSAAYFCASSPSERALTGTQYFGPGTRLLVL.

V and J are TRBV25-1 and TRBJ2-1; 11 bases align to TRBD2. V was clipped by 4 bases and J by 7 bases; unmatched bases: 9. The germline CDR1 and CDR2 sequences are MGHDK and SYGVNS. This CDR3 has 16 residues. The CDR3 sequence is CASSGYSGGAGNEQFF. The CDR3 DNA is TGTGCCAGCAGTGGTTATAGCGGGGGGGCTGGGAATGAGCAGTTCTTC.

CDR3 nucleotides: TGTGCCACCAGTGACCCCGGGACACGCAGCTACAATGAGCAGTTCTTC. Its protein product is CATSDPGTRSYNEQFF. The chain carries TRBV24-1 and TRBJ2-1, with D perhaps TRBD1 (6 bases). Germline V CDR1 and CDR2: KGHDR, SFDVKD. The CDR3 sequence is 16 residues long. V shed 4 bases and J shed 3 bases, with 15 bases lying between them.

As DNA, the CDR3 is TGTGCCAGCGAGGACCCACGGGACAGGGGGCTTCTGAGCTCCTACGAGCAGTACTTC. This sequence encodes CASEDPRDRGLLSSYEQYF. This chain joins TRBV2 and TRBJ2-7, with 12 bases identical to TRBD1. Germline trimming cut 8 bases from V and 0 bases from J; bases unmatched to any gene: 17. Germline values: CDR1 SNHLY, CDR2 FYNNEI. This CDR3 comprises 19 residues.

This clone was seen a few times. This sequence joins TRBV18 and TRBJ1-2, with 9 bases that match TRBD1. The CDR3 totals 15 residues. Germline V gene data show CDR1 as KGHSH and CDR2 as LQKENI. J was trimmed by 3 bases and V by 3 bases; bases with no gene match: 5. CDR3 loop: CASSPAGQGYYGYTF. The CDR3 DNA follows: TGTGCCAGCTCACCCGCAGGACAGGGGTACTATGGCTACACCTTC.

The chain combines TRBV2 with TRBJ2-7; TRBD2 matches at 9 bases. V shed 1 base, J shed 3 bases, and the junction held 7 bases outside the gene matches. The germline CDR1 and CDR2 sequences are SNHLY and FYNNEI. CDR3 length: 16 residues. The CDR3 DNA follows: TGTGCCAGCAGTGAAGGGCTAGCGGGACTCTTCTACGAGCAGTACTTC. Translation gives CASSEGLAGLFYEQYF.

The chain couples TRBV14 to TRBJ2-7; TRBD2 matches at 7 bases. The CDR3 runs to 13 residues. V shed 4 bases and J 9 bases; nucleotides not matched to a gene: 9. Germline assignment: CDR1 SGHDN and CDR2 FVKESK. The CDR3 is CASSLTGAGRQYF. In DNA, the CDR3 is TGTGCCAGCAGCCTTACTGGAGCGGGAAGGCAGTACTTC. The complete variable domain, with remaining parts taken from reference TRBV14 and TRBJ2-7, reads EAGVTQFPSHSVIEKGQTVTLRCDPISGHDNLYWYRRVMGKEIKFLLHFVKESKQDESGMPNNRFLAERTGGTYSTLKVQPAELEDSGVYFCASSLTGAGRQYFGPGTRLTVT.

The rearrangement joins TRBV7-3 to TRBJ2-1, with no clear D. This CDR3 region has 15 residues. Germline CDR1 is SGHTA and CDR2 is FQGTGA. Between the trimmed V and J ends, which lost 5 bases and 0 bases, there was a span of 11 bases. CDR3 nucleotide sequence: TGTGCCAGCAGCCCAACTCATAACTCCTACAATGAGCAGTTCTTC. As protein: CASSPTHNSYNEQFF.

This chain joins TRBV27 and TRBJ1-6; D remains ambiguous. The V end lost 7 bases, the J end lost 0 bases, and 10 bases lay between the germline ends. Per germline, CDR1 MNHEY and CDR2 SMNVEV (reference sequence). The CDR3 totals 15 residues. Here the CDR3 DNA reads TGTGCCAGCAAACCGGGTAGCTCCTATAATTCACCCCTCCACTTT. This codes for CASKPGSSYNSPLHF.

The V gene is TRBV28, the J gene TRBJ1-5, with D hard to call. The germline V gene encodes CDR1 MDHEN and CDR2 SYDVKM. The CDR3 is 13 amino acids. Trimming shortened V by 4 bases and J by 7 bases, and 11 bases separated the two germline ends. The CDR3 DNA sequence: TGTGCCAGCAGTTCCCCGACGGGGCAGCCCCAGCATTTT. Its translation is CASSSPTGQPQHF.

This clone occurred a few times. V usage is TRBV5-6 and J usage is TRBJ1-2, with D perhaps matching TRBD1 (5 bases). V was clipped by 4 bases and J by 8 bases, with 15 bases between them. CDR3 size: 13 residues. The germline V gene has CDR1 SGHDT and CDR2 YYEEEE. Here the CDR3 reads CASSPAGPSGYTF. DNA for the CDR3: TGTGCCAGCAGCCCGGCAGGGCCGAGCGGCTACACCTTC.

V usage is TRBV4-2 and J usage is TRBJ1-1, with TRBD1 as a possible D gene (6 bases). CDR1 LGHNA and CDR2 YNFKEQ come from the germline V gene. CDR3 size: 15 residues. Trimming removed 4 bases from V and 0 bases from J, with 12 bases in between. The CDR3 reads CASSPDDRMNTEAFF. CDR3 sequence (DNA): TGTGCCAGCAGCCCAGATGACAGGATGAACACTGAAGCTTTCTTT.